This TCR beta chain was observed in a study of identical twins. Study findings and constraints: Cord blood's abundant beta clonotypes had fewer insertions, unlike memory repertoires. Among beta out-of-frame sequences, excess sharing between twins appeared weaker.

All of the donors were Caucasians in good health. Many counts were recorded for this clonotype. Its antigen is as yet unknown. V lost 3 bases, J lost 5 bases, and 11 bases lay in between. The length of the CDR3 is 13 residues. Germline V CDR1 and CDR2: WNHNN, SYGVQD (reference sequence). TCRdb re-called the 5' RACE reads through MiXCR, storing one row per CDR3 protein. The table has 100,000 or so distinct CDR3 sequences, 4.5% to 6.5% seen once; the top ten hold more than 10%. This rearrangement joins TRBV10-1 to TRBJ2-7; D is uncertain. The sample consisted of memory T cells sorted from blood. The TCR was taken from a woman between 50 and 59 years old in good health. CDR3 coding DNA: TGCGCCAGCAGTGAAGGGTCTGGGGACGAGCAGTACTTC. Protein product: CASSEGSGDEQYF.